The source of this TCR beta chain is a study of shared clonotypes between healthy human individuals. Assay: immunoSEQ multiplex PCR; the TCRdb copy retains only in-frame clones and omits some. This table has about 2,100,000 clones, about 93% appearing once. The CDR3 covers 15 residues. Germline-derived CDR1 and CDR2 are MNHEY and SMNVEV (reference sequence). Unmatched junction bases numbered 12, after V lost 3 bases and J lost 8 bases. Naive CD8 isolation took CD45RO-negative cells positively selected for CCR7 and excluded terminally differentiated effector memory CD45RA+ cells. The study drew all its donors from Caucasian adults living in Nashville, Tennessee.

The sequencing sample was made of naive CD8+ T cells from PBMCs. The sequence came from a man in his late teens or twenties in good health. Some clones in this sample may be carry-over from other donors' samples. The chain employs TRBV27 and TRBJ2-5, with TRBD2 identical over 7 bases. CDR3 DNA sequence: TGTGCCAGCAGTTTGTTTAGGGCTAGCGGTCTTACCCAGTACTTC. Translated: CASSLFRASGLTQYF.